These 32 T cell receptor beta chains were all obtained from the same sample, sequenced in a study of shared clonotypes between healthy human individuals. The method was immunoSEQ multiplex PCR; TCRdb's version includes in-frame clones alone and lacks a portion of them. Among about 2.2 million clones listed, about 92% were seen once. Naive CD8 cells lacked CD45RO, underwent positive selection for CCR7 and left out terminally differentiated effector memory CD45RA+ cells. The sequencing sample was made of naive CD8+ T cells from PBMCs. The source is a man between 18 and 35 years old in good health. Some clones in this sample may be carry-over from other donors' samples.

The gene calls are TRBV27 and TRBJ2-1; D remains unclear. CDR3 length equals 17 residues. Germline V gene data show CDR1 as MNHEY and CDR2 as SMNVEV (reference sequence). V was cut by 7 bases and J by 3 bases, with 22 bases left in between. The DNA of the CDR3 is TGTGCCAGCAAGTTTGGCCCATCCGGCTACGACTACAATGAGCAGTTCTTC. This translates into CASKFGPSGYDYNEQFF.

A remark on this clone: Other DNA sequences within the sample encode an identical CDR3. The chain has TRBV4-3 and TRBJ1-1, with 7 bases lining up with TRBD1. V shed 1 base and J 5 bases; nucleotides not matched to a gene: 4. This CDR3 comprises 14 residues. Germline V gene data show CDR1 as LGHNA and CDR2 as YSLEER. This CDR3 reads CASSQGSRGTEAFF. In nucleotides, the CDR3 is TGCGCCAGCAGCCAAGGGTCCAGGGGGACTGAAGCTTTCTTT.

This chain uses TRBV11-3 with TRBJ2-3, with D perhaps TRBD1 or TRBD2 (6 bases each). Germline CDR1 reads SGHNT; CDR2 reads YENEEA. This CDR3 comprises 15 residues. V was trimmed by 1 base and J by 5 bases, leaving 13 bases between them. The DNA for the CDR3 is TGTGCCAGCAGCTTAGTGGGGGGCCGAGGAGATACGCAGTATTTT. This codes for CASSLVGGRGDTQYF. Based on the CDR3 plus reference TRBV11-3 and TRBJ2-3, the full variable domain is EAGVVQSPRYKIIEKKQPVAFWCNPISGHNTLYWYLQNLGQGPELLIRYENEEAVDDSQLPKDRFSAERLKGVDSTLKIQPAELGDSAVYLCASSLVGGRGDTQYFGPGTRLTVL.

This clone was picked up one time. The chain has TRBV9 and TRBJ2-3; possibly TRBD2 for D (6 bases). CDR1 and CDR2 (germline): SGDLS, YYNGEE. The V and J ends lost 4 bases and 6 bases respectively, with 15 bases between them. The CDR3 length is 14 residues. This chain's CDR3 is CASSPLGGRDTQYF. CDR3 bases: TGTGCCAGCAGCCCCCTAGGTGGGAGGGATACGCAGTATTTT.

Points on this clone: This sample includes further DNA sequences coding for the same CDR3. The chain has TRBV11-2 and TRBJ2-7; 8 nucleotides agree with TRBD1. Germline V gene lookup returns CDR1 SGHAT and CDR2 FQNNGV. J was trimmed by 1 base and V by 3 bases; bases with no gene match: 2. The CDR3 covers 14 residues. The CDR3 loop is CASSFGTGSYEQYF. CDR3 DNA: TGTGCCAGCAGCTTCGGGACAGGATCCTACGAGCAGTACTTC.

The chain joins TRBV25-1 to TRBJ2-7; TRBD1 aligns across 9 bases. Germline V gene lookup returns CDR1 MGHDK and CDR2 SYGVNS. V gave up 0 bases and J gave up 5 bases; unmatched junction bases: 11. The CDR3 extends over 17 amino acids. The CDR3, as DNA: TGTGCCAGCAGTGAATACCTCCAGACAGGGGGGGTAAACGAGCAGTACTTC. Translation gives CASSEYLQTGGVNEQYF.

This clone was found once. V gene TRBV28 combines with J gene TRBJ2-1, with 7 bases matching TRBD2. The CDR3 totals 16 residues. V was pared by 2 bases and J by 1 base, with 5 bases of the junction left unmatched. Germline V CDR1 and CDR2: MDHEN, SYDVKM. The CDR3 region is CASSLGGRVSYNEQFF. The DNA for the CDR3 is TGTGCCAGCAGTTTAGGCGGGAGAGTGTCCTACAATGAGCAGTTCTTC.

On this clone itself: Within the sample, other DNA sequences also encode this same CDR3. The chain combines TRBV6-6 with TRBJ2-2; D not resolved. V was clipped by 6 bases and J by 1 base, with 6 bases between them. CDR3 length: 13 residues. The germline V gene encodes CDR1 MNHNY and CDR2 SVGAGI (reference sequence). In nucleotides, the CDR3 is TGTGCCAGCAGATCCGGGAACACCGGGGAGCTGTTTTTT. It specifies CASRSGNTGELFF.

V and J are TRBV12-5 and TRBJ1-5; D possibly corresponds to TRBD1 (5 bases). The CDR3 has 19 amino acids. V gave up 1 base and J gave up 0 bases, with 19 bases separating them. CDR1 is LGHNT, CDR2 FRNRAP, per germline. The CDR3 nucleotides read TGTGCTAGTGGTTTGGCCGGGGCCCTAGAAAAATATAGCAATCAGCCCCAGCATTTT. Residues: CASGLAGALEKYSNQPQHF.

The J gene is TRBJ1-4, the V gene TRBV9; 7 bases map to TRBD1. Per the germline V gene, CDR1 is SGDLS and CDR2 is YYNGEE. Losses at the gene ends were 3 bases for V and 3 bases for J; bases not matched to a gene: 5. CDR3 length equals 15 residues. CDR3 residues: CASSEQGRPNEKLFF. The CDR3 bases are TGTGCCAGCAGCGAACAGGGGAGGCCTAATGAAAAACTGTTTTTT.

The chain couples TRBV6-4 to TRBJ2-3, with TRBD2 matching 7 bases. The CDR3 spans 16 residues. The germline CDR1 and CDR2 sequences are MRHNA and SNTAGT. The ends lost 0 bases at V and 3 bases at J; junction bases unmatched: 6. Here the CDR3 reads CASSDSSAGLTDTQYF. Here the CDR3 DNA reads TGTGCCAGCAGTGACTCCTCAGCGGGACTTACAGATACGCAGTATTTT.

With respect to this clone: In the same sample, other DNA sequences code for this CDR3. The chain has TRBV5-1 and TRBJ1-2; D ambiguous. Trimming cost V 0 bases and J 4 bases, with 4 bases left between them. The CDR3 totals 12 residues. Germline-derived CDR1 and CDR2 are SGHRS and YFSETQ. CDR3 in DNA: TGCGCCAGCAGCTTGGATAGCTATGGCTACACCTTC. Its translation is CASSLDSYGYTF.

The sample holds a few counts of this clone. The chain carries TRBV19 and TRBJ2-1, with 7 bases aligning to TRBD2. Germline V lookup: CDR1 LNHDA, CDR2 SQIVND (reference sequence). After removal of 4 bases from V and 2 bases from J, the junction contained 2 bases not matched to a gene. There are 14 residues in the CDR3. CDR3 protein: CASSSGSPYNEQFF. The CDR3 coding sequence is TGTGCCAGTAGTAGCGGGAGCCCCTACAATGAGCAGTTCTTC.

This chain links TRBV5-6 with TRBJ2-7; D not resolved. The CDR3 length is 13 residues. Trimming cost V 1 base and J 5 bases, with 10 bases left between them. Germline V gene sequence: CDR1 SGHDT, CDR2 YYEEEE. The CDR3 DNA follows: TGTGCCAGCAGCTTGTCGGGTGTCCACGAGCAGTACTTC. Amino acid sequence: CASSLSGVHEQYF.

The chain employs TRBV19 and TRBJ2-7; 7 bases match TRBD2. Trimming removed 5 bases from V and 3 bases from J; junction bases left unmatched: 7. Germline CDR1 is LNHDA and CDR2 is SQIVND (reference sequence). CDR3 length: 14 residues. The CDR3 DNA sequence: TGTGCCAGTAGTCCTAGCGGTTTCAACTACGAGCAGTACTTC. Translating gives CASSPSGFNYEQYF.

The rearrangement links TRBV5-1 to TRBJ1-1, with no clear D. The germline CDR1 and CDR2 sequences are SGHRS and YFSETQ. V was cut by 0 bases and J by 4 bases, with 16 bases left in between. The CDR3 extends over 16 amino acids. CDR3 protein: CASSLATASLGTEAFF. The DNA for the CDR3 is TGCGCCAGCAGCTTGGCGACGGCCAGTTTGGGCACTGAAGCTTTCTTT.

J is TRBJ2-3 and V is TRBV9; possibly TRBD2 for D (6 bases). V was pared by 0 bases and J by 2 bases, with 13 bases between. CDR1 and CDR2 from the germline V gene are SGDLS and YYNGEE. The CDR3 runs to 16 residues. The DNA for the CDR3 is TGTGCCAGCAGCGTAGAGGAGGGAATCTTCACAGATACGCAGTATTTT. Protein: CASSVEEGIFTDTQYF.

This clone was observed once. The chain links TRBV5-1 to TRBJ2-5, with D perhaps given as TRBD1 or TRBD2 (5 bases each). Trimming cost V 2 bases and J 5 bases, with 10 bases left between them. CDR3 length equals 13 residues. Germline assignment: CDR1 SGHRS and CDR2 YFSETQ. CDR3: CASSFGGTETQYF. As DNA, the CDR3 is TGCGCCAGCAGCTTTGGTGGGACGGAGACCCAGTACTTC.

Regarding this clone: Additional DNA sequences in this sample encode the identical CDR3. J is TRBJ2-3 and V is TRBV5-1; D might be TRBD2 (6 bases). The CDR3 spans 17 residues. The V end lost 0 bases, the J end lost 0 bases, and 14 bases lay between the germline ends. In germline, CDR1 is SGHRS, CDR2 YFSETQ. In DNA, the CDR3 is TGCGCCAGCAGCTTGGCCCGGGCGGGAACAAGCACAGATACGCAGTATTTT. It is translated as CASSLARAGTSTDTQYF.

The chain has TRBV9 and TRBJ2-1; D possibly matches TRBD1 or TRBD2 (5 bases each). This CDR3 contains 14 residues. V lost 3 bases and J 7 bases, leaving 14 bases between the germline ends. Germline V gene data show CDR1 as SGDLS and CDR2 as YYNGEE. The CDR3 bases are TGTGCCAGCAGCGAGGGGATGTGGGGGAATGAGCAGTTCTTC. Translation: CASSEGMWGNEQFF.

CDR3 in amino acids: CASSLLDREEGRLFF. CDR3 nucleotide sequence: TGTGCCAGCAGCTTACTGGACAGGGAAGAGGGGCGGCTGTTTTTT. J is TRBJ2-2 and V is TRBV7-3; 8 nucleotides match TRBD1. The CDR3 contains 15 residues. Trimming removed 2 bases from V and 13 bases from J; junction bases left unmatched: 12. The germline CDR1 and CDR2 sequences are SGHTA and FQGTGA.

The V and J genes are TRBV7-9 and TRBJ2-7; 14 bases map to TRBD2. The CDR3 runs 17 residues. The junction had 10 bases not matched to a gene; V was cut back by 5 bases and J by 4 bases. The germline V gene encodes CDR1 SEHNR and CDR2 FQNEAQ (reference sequence). The CDR3: CASSPGGLAGEIYEQYF. CDR3 bases: TGTGCCAGCAGCCCAGGGGGACTAGCGGGAGAAATATACGAGCAGTACTTC.

CDR3 nucleotides: TGTGCCAGCAGTGCGGTTCTGAAGGGACAGGGGTACGAGCAGTACTTC. Residues: CASSAVLKGQGYEQYF. The chain is built from TRBV2 and TRBJ2-7; TRBD1 matches at 10 bases. The length of the CDR3 is 16 residues. The J segment lost 4 bases and the V segment lost 4 bases, leaving 10 bases of the junction unmatched. Germline V gene lookup returns CDR1 SNHLY and CDR2 FYNNEI.

The V and J genes are TRBV9 and TRBJ1-1; D is perhaps TRBD1 (5 bases). Deletions cut 0 bases from V and 8 bases from J, with 11 bases between. Germline CDR1 and CDR2: SGDLS and YYNGEE. CDR3 length: 13 residues. The CDR3 DNA follows: TGTGCCAGCAGCGTAGGAGGGCCAGGGGAAGCTTTCTTT. It encodes CASSVGGPGEAFF.

This clone was counted a single time. The rearrangement uses TRBV23-1 and TRBJ1-5, with 9 bases aligning to TRBD1. TRBV23-1 is placed among ORFs of uncertain function. This CDR3 has 15 amino acids. V shed 1 base, J shed 5 bases, and the junction held 3 bases outside the gene matches. CDR3 amino acids: CASSQYDRGYQPQHF. In nucleotides, the CDR3 is TGCGCCAGCAGTCAATACGACAGGGGGTATCAGCCCCAGCATTTT.

The chain uses TRBV4-1 and TRBJ2-4; D ambiguous. Germline V gene sequence: CDR1 MGHRA, CDR2 YSYEKL. This CDR3 region has 15 residues. Trimming stripped 0 bases from V and 8 bases from J, with 14 bases between. As DNA, the CDR3 is TGCGCCAGCAGCCAAGACGAGGATCGTGGGGACATTCAGTACTTC. Its protein is CASSQDEDRGDIQYF.

The chain has TRBV29-1 and TRBJ2-7, with 9 bases matching TRBD2. V trimming: 1 base; J trimming: 0 bases; junction bases outside the gene matches: 7. CDR3 length: 16 amino acids. Germline loops: CDR1 SQVTM, CDR2 ANQGSEA. The CDR3 DNA sequence: TGCAGCGTTGAAGGGTCGTTGCGGGAGGGCTCCTACGAGCAGTACTTC. This gives the protein CSVEGSLREGSYEQYF.

The chain is built from TRBV7-2 and TRBJ1-5, with unresolved D. The V end was cut by 1 base, the J end by 4 bases, with 11 bases between. The CDR3 consists of 15 residues. Germline loops: CDR1 SGHTA, CDR2 FQGNSA. The CDR3 spells CASSLEYSRNQPQHF. The CDR3 nucleotides read TGTGCCAGCAGCTTAGAGTATTCCAGAAATCAGCCCCAGCATTTT. The entire variable domain, with the rest obtained from reference TRBV7-2 and TRBJ1-5, is as follows: GAGVSQSPSNKVTEKGKDVELRCDPISGHTALYWYRQSLGQGLEFLIYFQGNSAPDKSGLPSDRFSAERTGGSVSTLTIQRTQQEDSAVYLCASSLEYSRNQPQHFGDGTRLSIL.

This chain's CDR3 is CASSPTTPSGLSSYNEQFF. CDR3 DNA sequence: TGTGCCAGCAGCCCCACTACCCCTAGCGGGTTAAGCTCCTACAATGAGCAGTTCTTC. The V call is TRBV7-3, the J call TRBJ2-1; the match to TRBD2 covers 8 bases. CDR1 and CDR2 (germline): SGHTA, FQGTGA. This CDR3 is 19 amino acids long. Trimming at V came to 5 bases and at J to 0 bases, leaving 15 bases not matched to a gene.

J is TRBJ2-7 and V is TRBV7-8; 7 bases align to TRBD2. Germline trimming cut 5 bases from V and 3 bases from J; bases unmatched to any gene: 7. The CDR3 is 14 residues long. Germline CDR1 SGHVS, CDR2 FQNEAQ. The DNA of the CDR3 is TGTGCCAGCAGCATGGGAGGGCAGGGCTACGAGCAGTACTTC. It specifies CASSMGGQGYEQYF.

V and J are TRBV6-5 and TRBJ2-5; 7 bases align to TRBD2. TRBJ2-7 explains the end of the DNA better; the J call may be wrong. This CDR3 is 16 amino acids long. Germline V gene sequence: CDR1 MNHEY, CDR2 SVGAGI. The DNA of the CDR3 is TGTGCCAGCAGTTACTTCGGGGCGGGGGTTAATTACGAGCAGTACTTC. Protein sequence: CASSYFGAGVNYEQYF.

In this sample, this clone turned up once. The chain combines TRBV6-1 with TRBJ2-5; 7 bases agree with TRBD2. V gave up 2 bases and J gave up 4 bases; unmatched junction bases: 7. From germline, CDR1 is MNHNS and CDR2 SASEGT. This CDR3 has 15 amino acids. CDR3: CASSEYGGRIETQYF. The CDR3 coding sequence is TGTGCCAGCAGTGAATACGGCGGGAGAATAGAGACCCAGTACTTC.